This is a list of T cell receptor beta chains from one sample in a study of human versus mouse CDR3 diversity and MHC coevolution. The protocol was immunoSEQ multiplex PCR, while the TCRdb copy is restricted to in-frame clones and leaves out a portion. The sample has more than 60,000 clones; about 90% are singletons. The sequencing input was naive CD4+ T cells from blood. The receptors shown here come from a person between 25 and 70 years old in good health. Each CDR3 is given without its conserved first and last residue. Clone size is not always given. Where it is, it says once, few, many or a class for expanded clones.

v_call	j_call	cdr3_length	clone_size	cdr3_aa
TRBV30	TRBJ1-2	11	-	AWRGQITNGYT
TRBV11-2	TRBJ2-1	16	-	ASKSTSGRYITYNEQF
TRBV7-9	TRBJ2-7	14	-	ASGTSGSLGSYEQY
TRBV19	TRBJ2-7	13	-	ASSTWTGDSYEQY
TRBV4-1	TRBJ2-1	14	-	ASSQDLGAPYNEQF
TRBV15	TRBJ2-2	15	-	ATSRDLVAGVPGELF
TRBV30	TRBJ1-1	12	-	AWSVLFAGAEAF
TRBV6-5	TRBJ1-2	13	-	ASGGQGATIGGYT
TRBV19	TRBJ1-1	14	-	ASSIWTGAYNTEAF
TRBV28	TRBJ2-3	16	-	ASSRGAWDGGNPDTQY
TRBV6-6	TRBJ1-1	13	-	ASSYSTGEVDEAF
TRBV7-9	TRBJ2-7	12	-	ASSLDGATYEQY
TRBV30	TRBJ1-5	11	-	AWSAAGGQPQH
TRBV7-9	TRBJ1-4	14	-	ASSFQGTATNEKLF
TRBV9	TRBJ1-6	16	-	ASGRGTHRSSYNSPLH
TRBV5-1	TRBJ1-1	11	-	ASSLTGGTEAF
TRBV5-1	TRBJ2-7	12	-	ASSSESRQSEQY
TRBV30	TRBJ2-7	11	-	AWTHRGSYEQY
TRBV2	TRBJ2-1	12	-	ASTASLATDEQF
TRBV19	TRBJ1-1	12	few	ASSSPGVSTEAF
TRBV19	TRBJ1-1	11	-	ASSQGADTEAF
TRBV6-1	TRBJ1-5	12	-	ASSESESNQPQH
TRBV6-1	TRBJ2-3	12	once	ASSSELQADTQY
TRBV5-6	TRBJ2-1	13	-	ASSAGQGLYNEQF
TRBV30	TRBJ2-3	13	once	AWSPLGRAADTQY
TRBV5-1	-	13	-	ASSLSGGSSYEQY
TRBV7-9	TRBJ2-7	12	-	ASSLTSGSYEQY
TRBV28	TRBJ1-5	13	-	ASSLRAGWNQPQH
TRBV27	TRBJ2-3	16	once	ASSFGLAGGRGTDTQY
TRBV30	TRBJ2-7	14	-	AWSTVWDKISYEQY
TRBV20-1	TRBJ2-5	8	-	SASGETQY
TRBV5-4	TRBJ2-1	12	-	ASSSTGLGDEQF
TRBV5-1	TRBJ1-1	13	-	ASSLAGQLNTEAF
TRBV4-2	TRBJ2-5	13	-	ASSLDDQPEETQY
TRBV7-8	TRBJ2-1	17	-	ASSLVSRAGGVTYNEQF
TRBV20-1	TRBJ1-4	9	-	SGSTGEKLF
TRBV9	TRBJ1-1	12	-	ASSPATLNTEAF
TRBV7-8	TRBJ2-2	13	-	ASSLRDRANGELF
TRBV6-6	TRBJ1-5	14	-	ASSWPQGGSNQPQH